The TCR beta chain under discussion was sequenced for a study of T-cell reconstitution after alpha-beta-depleted transplantation in children. This CDR3 has 13 residues. Germline V gene lookup returns CDR1 SGHAT and CDR2 FQNNGV. This sample's TCRbeta library carried unique molecular identifier barcodes. TCRdb re-analysed the PCR reads in MiXCR, keeping a single row per CDR3 protein. Of 350,000 to 450,000 distinct CDR3 sequences in the sample, approximately 12% were seen once. The chain links TRBV11-2 to TRBJ2-3; possible D gene TRBD2, 6 bases. This receptor was taken from a human donor who donated a stem cell graft to a child with Fanconi anemia. This specimen was PBMCs, taken from the stem cell graft. In DNA, the CDR3 is TGTGCTATTGCCGGGGGTCTGACAGATACGCAGTATTTT. Protein product: CAIAGGLTDTQYF. The whole variable domain, remainder taken from reference TRBV11-2 and TRBJ2-3, is EAGVAQSPRYKIIEKRQSVAFWCNPISGHATLYWYQQILGQGPKLLIQFQNNGVVDDSQLPKDRFSAERLKGVDSTLKIQPAKLEDSAVYLCAIAGGLTDTQYFGPGTRLTVL.